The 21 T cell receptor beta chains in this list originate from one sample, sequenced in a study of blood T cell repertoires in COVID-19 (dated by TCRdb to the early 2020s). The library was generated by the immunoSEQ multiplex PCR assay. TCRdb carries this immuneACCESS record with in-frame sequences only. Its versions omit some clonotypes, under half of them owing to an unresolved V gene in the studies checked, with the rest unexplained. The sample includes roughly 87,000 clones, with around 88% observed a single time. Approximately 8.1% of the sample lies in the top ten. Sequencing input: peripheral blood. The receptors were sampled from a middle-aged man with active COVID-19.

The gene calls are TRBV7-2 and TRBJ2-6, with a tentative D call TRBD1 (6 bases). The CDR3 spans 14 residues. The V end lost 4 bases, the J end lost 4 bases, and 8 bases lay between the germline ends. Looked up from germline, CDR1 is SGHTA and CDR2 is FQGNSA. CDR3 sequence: CASSYGQGANVLTF. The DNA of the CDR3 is TGTGCCAGCAGCTACGGACAGGGGGCCAACGTCCTGACTTTC.

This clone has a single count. Written as DNA, the CDR3 is TGTGCCAGTACTAACCCGTGGGGGGCTGGGGCCAACGTCCTGACTTTC. Amino acids: CASTNPWGAGANVLTF. J is TRBJ2-6 and V is TRBV19, with D maybe TRBD2 (6 bases). Trimming stripped 7 bases from V and 2 bases from J, with 15 bases between. Germline loops: CDR1 LNHDA, CDR2 SQIVND (reference sequence). This CDR3 has 16 amino acids.

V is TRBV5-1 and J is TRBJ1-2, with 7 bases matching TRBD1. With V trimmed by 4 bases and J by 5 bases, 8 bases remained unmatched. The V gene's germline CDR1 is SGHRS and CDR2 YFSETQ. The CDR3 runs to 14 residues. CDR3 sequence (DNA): TGCGCCAGCAGCCCGGGGACAGATAATTATGGCTACACCTTC. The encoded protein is CASSPGTDNYGYTF.

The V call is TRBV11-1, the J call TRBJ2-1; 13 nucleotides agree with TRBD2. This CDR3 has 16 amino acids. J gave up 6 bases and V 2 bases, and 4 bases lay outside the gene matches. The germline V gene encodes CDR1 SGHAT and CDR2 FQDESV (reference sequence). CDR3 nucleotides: TGTGCCAGCAGCTTATGGACTAGCGGGAGAGTCAATGAGCAGTTCTTC. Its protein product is CASSLWTSGRVNEQFF. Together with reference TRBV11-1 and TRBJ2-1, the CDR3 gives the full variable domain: EAEVAQSPRYKITEKSQAVAFWCDPISGHATLYWYRQILGQGPELLVQFQDESVVDDSQLPKDRFSAERLKGVDSTLKIQPAELGDSAMYLCASSLWTSGRVNEQFFGPGTRLTVL.

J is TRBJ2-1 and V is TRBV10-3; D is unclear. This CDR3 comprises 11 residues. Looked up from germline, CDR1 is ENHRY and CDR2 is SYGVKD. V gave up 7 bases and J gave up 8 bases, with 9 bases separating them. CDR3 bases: TGTGCCATCAAGTCCCGGGATGAGCAGTTCTTC. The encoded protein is CAIKSRDEQFF.

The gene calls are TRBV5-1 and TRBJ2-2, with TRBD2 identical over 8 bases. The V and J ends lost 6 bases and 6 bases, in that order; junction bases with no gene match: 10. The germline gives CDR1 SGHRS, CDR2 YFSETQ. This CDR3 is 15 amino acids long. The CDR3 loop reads CASTLRGGAPGELFF. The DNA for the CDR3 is TGCGCCAGCACTCTCCGGGGGGGGGCCCCCGGGGAGCTGTTTTTT.

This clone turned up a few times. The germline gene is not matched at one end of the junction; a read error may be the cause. CDR3 DNA sequence: TGTGCTAGCAGCTTAGTGAATCCAGGGCAGGGATCCGGGGAGCTGTTTTTT. Encoded protein: CASSLVNPGQGSGELFF. The V gene is TRBV7-7, the J gene TRBJ2-2; D may be TRBD1 (5 bases). Germline V gene sequence: CDR1 SSHAT, CDR2 FNYEAQ (reference sequence). CDR3 length: 17 residues.

The CDR3 bases are TGTGCCAGCAGCTTAGTGGGCAGGGGAAGAGGAAACACCATATATTTT. This sequence encodes CASSLVGRGRGNTIYF. V usage is TRBV11-2 and J usage is TRBJ1-3; perhaps TRBD1 as D (6 bases). V was clipped by 1 base and J by 4 bases, with 14 bases between them. CDR1 SGHAT and CDR2 FQNNGV come from the germline V gene. This CDR3 comprises 16 residues.

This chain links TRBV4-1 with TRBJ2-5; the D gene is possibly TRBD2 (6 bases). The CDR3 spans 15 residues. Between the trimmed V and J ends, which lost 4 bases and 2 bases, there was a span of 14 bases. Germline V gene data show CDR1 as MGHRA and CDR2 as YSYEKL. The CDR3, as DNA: TGCGCCAGCAGCCCTGTCCCGGGGGAGCAAGAGACCCAGTACTTC. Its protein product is CASSPVPGEQETQYF.

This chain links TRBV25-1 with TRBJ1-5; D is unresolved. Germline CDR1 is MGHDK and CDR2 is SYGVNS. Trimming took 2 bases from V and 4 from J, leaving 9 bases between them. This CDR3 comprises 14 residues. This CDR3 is CASSEQTDNQPQHF. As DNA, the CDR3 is TGTGCCAGCAGTGAACAAACAGATAATCAGCCCCAGCATTTT.

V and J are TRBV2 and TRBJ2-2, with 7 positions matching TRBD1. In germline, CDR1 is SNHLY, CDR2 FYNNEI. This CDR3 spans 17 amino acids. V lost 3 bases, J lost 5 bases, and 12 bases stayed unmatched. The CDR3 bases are TGTGCCAGCAGTGACCCCAGTGAAGGGGGCGAAACCGGGGAGCTGTTTTTT. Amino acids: CASSDPSEGGETGELFF.

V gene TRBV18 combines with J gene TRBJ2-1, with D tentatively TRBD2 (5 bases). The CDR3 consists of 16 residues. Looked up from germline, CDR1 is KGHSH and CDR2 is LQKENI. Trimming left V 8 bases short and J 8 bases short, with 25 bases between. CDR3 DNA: TGTGCCAGCCAAGGAGCGGAGATCCTAGGGTTGGATGAGCAGTTCTTC. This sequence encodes CASQGAEILGLDEQFF.

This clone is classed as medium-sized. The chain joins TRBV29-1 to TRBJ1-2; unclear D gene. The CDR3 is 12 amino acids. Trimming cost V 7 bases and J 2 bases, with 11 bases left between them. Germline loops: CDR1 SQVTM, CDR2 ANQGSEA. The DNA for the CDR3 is TGCAGCGGTGAGACACGAAACTATGGCTACACCTTC. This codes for CSGETRNYGYTF. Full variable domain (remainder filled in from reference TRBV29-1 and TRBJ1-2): SAVISQKPSRDICQRGTSLTIQCQVDSQVTMMFWYRQQPGQSLTLIATANQGSEATYESGFVIDKFPISRPNLTFSTLTVSNMSPEDSSIYLCSGETRNYGYTFGSGTRLTVV.

CDR3 in DNA: TGTGCCAGCAGCTTTGGGCAGGCCAACACTGAAGCTTTCTTT. Encoded protein: CASSFGQANTEAFF. V is TRBV7-2 and J is TRBJ1-1; D unclear. The V gene's germline CDR1 is SGHTA and CDR2 FQGNSA. The CDR3 runs to 14 residues. The V end was cut by 3 bases, the J end by 2 bases, with 10 bases between.

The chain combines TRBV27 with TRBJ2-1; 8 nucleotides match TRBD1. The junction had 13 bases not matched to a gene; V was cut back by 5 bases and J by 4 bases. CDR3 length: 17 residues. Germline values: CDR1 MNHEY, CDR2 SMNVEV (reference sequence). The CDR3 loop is CASSTFTGTGLYNEQFF. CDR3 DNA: TGTGCCAGCAGTACTTTCACCGGGACAGGCTTGTACAATGAGCAGTTCTTC.

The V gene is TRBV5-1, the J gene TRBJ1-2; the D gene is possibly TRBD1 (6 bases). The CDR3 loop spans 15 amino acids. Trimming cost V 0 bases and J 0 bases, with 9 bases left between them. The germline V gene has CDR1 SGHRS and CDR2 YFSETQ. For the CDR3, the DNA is TGCGCCAGCAGCTTGGGGGGGCAGGCTAACTATGGCTACACCTTC. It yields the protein CASSLGGQANYGYTF. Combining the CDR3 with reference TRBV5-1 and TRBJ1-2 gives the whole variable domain KAGVTQTPRYLIKTRGQQVTLSCSPISGHRSVSWYQQTPGQGLQFLFEYFSETQRNKGNFPGRFSGRQFSNSRSEMNVSTLELGDSALYLCASSLGGQANYGYTFGSGTRLTVV.

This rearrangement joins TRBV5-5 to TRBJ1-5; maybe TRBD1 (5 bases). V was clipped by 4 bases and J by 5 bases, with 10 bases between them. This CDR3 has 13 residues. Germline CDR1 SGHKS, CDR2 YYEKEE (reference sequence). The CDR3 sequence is CASSKDKDQPQHF. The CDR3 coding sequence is TGTGCCAGCAGCAAGGACAAAGATCAGCCCCAGCATTTT.

Here the CDR3 reads CASSLPQGVYEQYF. The CDR3 DNA sequence: TGTGCCAGCAGTTTACCACAGGGCGTCTACGAGCAGTACTTC. The chain links TRBV28 to TRBJ2-7, with TRBD1 as a possible D gene (6 bases). There are 14 residues in the CDR3. The germline CDR1 and CDR2 sequences are MDHEN and SYDVKM. V lost 2 bases to trimming and J lost 3 bases, with 11 bases between them. Variable domain in full (rest from reference TRBV28 and TRBJ2-7): DVKVTQSSRYLVKRTGEKVFLECVQDMDHENMFWYRQDPGLGLRLIYFSYDVKMKEKGDIPEGYSVSREKKERFSLILESASTNQTSMYLCASSLPQGVYEQYFGPGTRLTVT.

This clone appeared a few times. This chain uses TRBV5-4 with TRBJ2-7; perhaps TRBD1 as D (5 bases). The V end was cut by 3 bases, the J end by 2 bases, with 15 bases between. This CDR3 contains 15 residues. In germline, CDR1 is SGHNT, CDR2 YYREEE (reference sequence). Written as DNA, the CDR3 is TGTGCCAGCAGCTCATCCAGGGAACGAACCTACGAGCAGTACTTC. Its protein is CASSSSRERTYEQYF.

The CDR3 region is CASSFGGDNYEQYF. In DNA form, the CDR3 reads TGTGCCAGCAGCTTCGGCGGTGATAACTACGAGCAGTACTTC. This chain uses TRBV6-5 with TRBJ2-7, with D hard to call. V lost 6 bases and J lost 3, with 15 bases in between. This CDR3 region has 14 residues. The germline V gene has CDR1 MNHEY and CDR2 SVGAGI.

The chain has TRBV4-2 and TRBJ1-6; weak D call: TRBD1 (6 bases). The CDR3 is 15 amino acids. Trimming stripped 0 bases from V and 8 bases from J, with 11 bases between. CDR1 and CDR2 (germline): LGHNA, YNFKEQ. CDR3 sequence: CASSQEQGKYSPLHF. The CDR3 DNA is TGTGCCAGCAGCCAAGAACAGGGAAAGTATTCACCCCTCCACTTT.